This T cell receptor (beta chain) was captured by sequencing in a study of identical twins. The study, taken as a whole, reports: It was possible that invariant MAIT and iNKT cells partly confounded the zero-insertion analyses.

Points on this clonotype: Its antigen is not known.

Germline loops: CDR1 DFQATT, CDR2 SNEGSKA (reference sequence). This CDR3 contains 14 residues. The V and J ends lost 6 bases and 2 bases respectively, with 17 bases between them. One entry per CDR3 protein, called by TCRdb with MiXCR from the 5' RACE reads. The table shows some 560,000 distinct CDR3 sequences, with 9.6% occurring only once. The same sample was also studied in work on yellow fever vaccine responses in identical twins.

The receptor was isolated from a woman younger than 35 in good health. The J gene is TRBJ2-7, the V gene TRBV20-1; D gene ambiguous. Sequencing input: PBMCs. This chain's CDR3 is CSASTRARTYEQYF. The CDR3 coding sequence is TGCAGTGCGTCTACTCGGGCTAGGACCTACGAGCAGTACTTC.